This T cell receptor (beta chain) was found in a study of T cell responses to AZD1222 COVID-19 vaccine (dated by TCRdb to the early 2020s). Context from the whole study: A total of over 230 trial participants underwent TCR sequencing, of whom about 210 received two doses of AZD1222 and about 25 received two doses of the MenACWY control vaccine. Enrollment into the trials was organized by age into subgroups of 18-55, 56-69 and 70-plus years, and those subgroups contained approximately 160, 26 and 62 TCR-sequenced participants, respectively. The paper as a whole reports these results and caveats: After two AZD1222 doses, spike-specific TCR breadth and depth were significantly higher than at day 0 and than in MenACWY recipients. Only five to seven AZD1222 recipients were SARS-CoV-2 seropositive at baseline, limiting conclusions about previously exposed vaccinees. Because no day 14 peak-response samples were available, repertoires were characterized only after the peak T cell response. Participants were mostly white British and included more females than males, and it was suggested by the authors that clonal diversity may have been underestimated. Reportedly, almost half of the unique spike-specific TCRs recognized epitopes lying outside the regions that are mutated in the B.1.351 and B.1.1.7 variants. In the small 56-69-year group, the increase in depth fell short of significance, most likely because of low power. The vaccine-associated CD4 TCRs covered the entire spike protein, and the dominant responses fell in regions 160-218 and 743-854.

Note on this clone: What this receptor recognizes is not known. One base away there is no much larger clone; base qualities are not given.

CDR1 ENHRY and CDR2 SYGVKD are derived from the germline V gene. The CDR3 has 13 amino acids, counting the end cysteine and phenylalanine. Just CDR3 DNA is preserved here, 39 bases in frame from base 1. The junction shows trimming of 6 bases on V and 8 bases on J, and the gene matches do not reach 8 bases of it. The CDR3 regions of human TCRbeta chains were analyzed by immunosequencing. The authors processed their data as follows. Repertoire TCRs were matched against a reference library of SARS-CoV-2-specific TCRs generated with the MIRA antigen-specificity platform. Breadth meant the fraction of unique TCRs that were SARS-CoV-2-associated, whereas depth meant the fraction of total T cells that were SARS-CoV-2-associated. Each spike-specific TCR was assigned to its reactive spike region and to a CD4 or CD8 class using the MIRA data. Log10-transformed breadth and depth values were compared by one-way ANOVA with Sidak's multiple comparisons tests. TCRdb's version of the immuneACCESS table is confined to in-frame rearrangements and falls short of the full clone set. An unresolved V gene accounts for under half of the shortfall where checked; the remainder is of unknown origin. The D gene and trimming were derived from the DNA, and the V and J assignments and clone size from that table. The table for this sample lists roughly 84,000 clones; approximately 90% of them were counted only once. The ten largest clones represent under 14% of the sample.

What this sample's time point label stands for: about 28 days (+/-7) after the second vaccine dose. Because spike-specific TCR depth and breadth did not differ between the two schedules, AZD1222 recipients who got a second dose at roughly 4 weeks were pooled with those who got a second dose at roughly 12 weeks. Samples from vaccinated people were obtained from the UK trials COV001 and COV002, which included a single-blind randomized controlled phase 2/3 trial of AZD1222 (ChAdOx1 nCoV-19) in healthy adults. For TCRbeta chain sequencing, PBMC samples from trial participants were taken at day 0 and at day 28 after the second dose.

Sequenced material: peripheral blood, taken 28 days after the second AZD1222 dose. The clonotype originates from an adult who received the AZD1222 COVID-19 vaccine. The chain employs TRBV10-3 and TRBJ1-1; 8 central bases correspond to TRBD1. For the CDR3, the sequence is CAISPRTGREAFF. The sequenced DNA is TGTGCCATCAGCCCTCGGACAGGGCGGGAAGCTTTCTTT.